Described below is a single TCR beta chain sequence and its context. No antigen is known for it. This record comes from a study of shared clonotypes between healthy human individuals. Study-level points and caveats: Relative to clonotypes present in all four donors, those not shared had lower generation probabilities. In general, naive subsets displayed greater estimated richness than memory subsets did.

CDR1 and CDR2 from the germline V gene are SGHVS and FQNEAQ. The V and J ends lost 2 bases and 9 bases, in that order; junction bases with no gene match: 12. CDR3 length: 16 residues. Clones were read by immunoSEQ multiplex PCR, and TCRdb kept only the in-frame ones, dropping some. The sample yields roughly 640,000 clones, 95% to 98% seen once. This clonotype was sampled from a woman under 40 in good health. Input material: naive CD4+ T cells sorted from blood. Subset: CD45RA+ positively selected. The genes are TRBV7-8 and TRBJ2-5, with 10 bases aligning to TRBD2. The DNA for the CDR3 is TGTGCCAGCAGCTTATCTGGACTAGCGGAGTTAGCGGCCCAGTACTTC. The encoded protein is CASSLSGLAELAAQYF.